Following are 24 T cell receptor beta chains from one sample sequenced in a study of naive and memory T cell subsets. Overall study results and limits: Especially in CD8 cells, naive repertoires contained a few larger clonotypes, possibly CD45RA-re-expressing memory cells.

Two oligonucleotides, mixed equimolar, formed the beta constant-region primer covering TRBC1 and TRBC2. Four rounds of PCR amplified the ligated cDNA using nested alpha and beta constant-region primers plus SP2. TCRdb fed the UMI-ligation and nested PCR reads into MiXCR, producing one record per CDR3 protein. The repertoire includes 150,000 or so distinct CDR3 sequences, approximately 24% of them detected once, and over 0.09% sits in the top ten. These receptors are not linked to any known antigen. Sequenced sample: naive CD4+ T cells from blood. The receptors here all came from a human donor in good health.

This clonotype was counted a few times. V usage is TRBV5-1 and J usage is TRBJ2-1; D gene ambiguous. The CDR3 is 15 residues long. Germline CDR1 reads SGHRS; CDR2 reads YFSETQ. Trimming removed 4 bases at V and 0 bases at J, with 11 bases between. CDR3: CASSREMSSYNEQFF. The CDR3 DNA is TGCGCCAGCAGCCGAGAGATGAGCTCCTACAATGAGCAGTTCTTC.

The rearrangement uses TRBV20-1 and TRBJ1-5; D not certain. Germline V CDR1 and CDR2: DFQATT, SNEGSKA (reference sequence). CDR3 length: 14 residues. V was shortened by 3 bases and J by 0 bases, with 9 bases between the two germline ends. CDR3 nucleotides: TGCAGTGCTAGGAACATTTATAGCAATCAGCCCCAGCATTTT. It specifies CSARNIYSNQPQHF.

The V and J genes are TRBV6-1 and TRBJ2-2; D tentatively reads TRBD1 or TRBD2 (6 bases each). With 2 bases removed from V and 4 bases from J, the gap between germline ends came to 11 bases. The V gene's germline CDR1 is MNHNS and CDR2 SASEGT. This CDR3 is 15 amino acids long. CDR3 amino acids: CASSESGAGTGELFF. CDR3 DNA sequence: TGTGCCAGCAGTGAATCGGGGGCGGGCACCGGGGAGCTGTTTTTT.

The chain combines TRBV12-3 or TRBV12-4 with TRBJ2-7, with D perhaps TRBD1 (7 bases). The CDR3 contains 16 residues. The V gene lost 6 bases and the J gene lost 4 bases, with 22 bases spanning the gap. CDR3 sequence: CASSPRGATGLYEQYF. DNA for the CDR3: TGTGCCAGCAGCCCAAGGGGGGCGACAGGGCTGTACGAGCAGTACTTC.

The chain couples TRBV20-1 to TRBJ2-7, with 7 bases fitting TRBD1. Germline loops: CDR1 DFQATT, CDR2 SNEGSKA (reference sequence). CDR3 length equals 13 residues. The CDR3 spells CALPTGFSYEQYF. The CDR3 region has the DNA TGCGCCCTACCGACAGGGTTCTCCTACGAGCAGTACTTC.

The rearrangement links TRBV5-4 to TRBJ2-3, with D possibly matching TRBD1 (5 bases). The CDR3 covers 14 residues. Germline CDR1 and CDR2: SGHNT and YYREEE (reference sequence). Trimming removed 0 bases at V and 1 base at J, with 6 bases between. CDR3 bases: TGTGCCAGCAGCTTGGAAGGGGGCACAGATACGCAGTATTTT. This encodes CASSLEGGTDTQYF.

This rearrangement joins TRBV20-1 to TRBJ1-1; D remains unclear. The V end lost 5 bases, the J end lost 0 bases, and 10 bases lay between the germline ends. The CDR3 contains 13 residues. Per germline, CDR1 DFQATT and CDR2 SNEGSKA (reference sequence). The CDR3 spells CSAPWGVNTEAFF. The CDR3, as DNA: TGCAGTGCTCCCTGGGGAGTGAACACTGAAGCTTTCTTT.

This clonotype appeared a single time. The V gene is TRBV27, the J gene TRBJ2-1; weak D call: TRBD2 (6 bases). The V end lost 7 bases, the J end lost 0 bases, and 16 bases lay between the germline ends. Looked up from germline, CDR1 is MNHEY and CDR2 is SMNVEV (reference sequence). CDR3 size: 16 residues. The CDR3 DNA reads as TGTGCCAGCACCACCGCCCGGGGGAGCTCCTACAATGAGCAGTTCTTC. Protein sequence: CASTTARGSSYNEQFF.

The sample holds a few counts of this clonotype. The chain joins TRBV13 to TRBJ2-7; D uncertain. There are 15 residues in the CDR3. Germline CDR1 PRHDT, CDR2 FYEKMQ (reference sequence). Trimming shortened V by 5 bases and J by 2 bases, and 16 bases separated the two germline ends. As DNA, the CDR3 is TGTGCCAGCAGCCTCAAAACAGAGGCAACCTACGAGCAGTACTTC. Translation: CASSLKTEATYEQYF.

This clonotype was recorded a few times. The chain has TRBV4-1 and TRBJ2-7, with 7 nucleotides matching TRBD2. V trimming: 0 bases; J trimming: 1 base; junction bases outside the gene matches: 6. This CDR3 has 16 amino acids. Germline CDR1 reads MGHRA; CDR2 reads YSYEKL. The CDR3 DNA is TGCGCCAGCAGCCAAGATCCGAGCGGGAAGTCCTACGAGCAGTACTTC. Translation: CASSQDPSGKSYEQYF.

For this clonotype: A much larger clone sits a single nucleotide away, making a read error possible. The rearrangement joins TRBV24-1 to TRBJ1-1, with D uncertain. From germline, CDR1 is KGHDR and CDR2 SFDVKD. The CDR3 sequence is 13 residues long. Trimming removed 7 bases at V and 0 bases at J, with 8 bases between. In DNA form, the CDR3 reads TGTGCCACCAGCGAAAGGATGAACACTGAAGCTTTCTTT. Amino acid sequence: CATSERMNTEAFF.

This clonotype was counted a few times. CDR3 DNA sequence: TGTGCCAGCAGTTTAGAAGGGACAGACTACGAGCAGTACTTC. Amino acids: CASSLEGTDYEQYF. The V gene is TRBV12-3 or TRBV12-4, the J gene TRBJ2-7, with 7 bases aligning to TRBD1. This CDR3 is built from 14 residues. V lost 1 base and J lost 3; bases outside the gene matches: 3.

This clonotype was detected only a few times. The chain couples TRBV3-1 to TRBJ2-7; D is possibly TRBD1 or TRBD2 (6 bases each). This CDR3 contains 14 residues. Germline-derived CDR1 and CDR2 are LGHDT and YNNKEL (reference sequence). The V and J ends lost 5 bases and 3 bases respectively, with 14 bases between them. As DNA, the CDR3 is TGTGCCAGCAGCGCGGGACATCGGGTCTACGAGCAGTACTTC. Its translation: CASSAGHRVYEQYF.

This clonotype has at least ten counts. This chain connects TRBV7-7 to TRBJ2-5; the match to TRBD1 covers 7 bases. With V trimmed by 5 bases and J by 6 bases, 15 bases remained unmatched. The CDR3 totals 16 residues. Germline V CDR1 and CDR2: SSHAT, FNYEAQ (reference sequence). This CDR3 is CASSPMMGPQGKTQYF. DNA for the CDR3: TGTGCCAGCAGCCCGATGATGGGGCCACAGGGGAAGACCCAGTACTTC.

The genes are TRBV12-3 or TRBV12-4 and TRBJ2-2, with a possible D match to TRBD1 (5 bases). Trimming took 2 bases from V and 6 from J, leaving 16 bases between them. The length of the CDR3 is 16 residues. In nucleotides, the CDR3 is TGTGCCAGCAGTTTAAGTGTTAGACAGCTCCCCGGGGAGCTGTTTTTT. Translating gives CASSLSVRQLPGELFF.

V and J are TRBV6-5 and TRBJ1-2; no reliable D call. This CDR3 is 12 amino acids long. CDR1 is MNHEY and CDR2 is SVGAGI in the germline V gene. V lost 5 bases to trimming and J lost 1 base, with 5 bases between them. CDR3 nucleotide sequence: TGTGCCAGCAGTCGACTTAACTATGGCTACACCTTC. Protein product: CASSRLNYGYTF.

The chain combines TRBV20-1 with TRBJ1-5; TRBD1 might be the D (5 bases). Germline V gene sequence: CDR1 DFQATT, CDR2 SNEGSKA (reference sequence). The CDR3 consists of 12 residues. Trimming shortened V by 3 bases and J by 3 bases, and 6 bases separated the two germline ends. CDR3 region: CSARGLNQPQHF. The CDR3 nucleotides are TGCAGTGCTAGGGGGCTCAATCAGCCCCAGCATTTT.

This clonotype came up a few times. The chain is built from TRBV5-1 and TRBJ2-7, with 10 bases identical to TRBD1. The CDR3 is 15 residues long. Germline V gene sequence: CDR1 SGHRS, CDR2 YFSETQ. V lost 4 bases to trimming and J lost 7 bases; unmatched junction nucleotides: 11. The CDR3 sequence: CASSLPGQGYREQYF. CDR3 in DNA: TGCGCCAGCAGCCTCCCGGGACAGGGGTACCGGGAGCAGTACTTC.

In this sample, this clonotype turned up a few times. J is TRBJ2-3 and V is TRBV12-5; TRBD1 matches at 10 bases. Germline values: CDR1 LGHNT, CDR2 FRNRAP. The CDR3 sequence is 16 residues long. V shed 6 bases and J 7 bases; nucleotides not matched to a gene: 13. The CDR3 bases are TGTGCTAGTGGCGAATCCTACGGGACAGGGGCAAATACGCAGTATTTT. This sequence encodes CASGESYGTGANTQYF.

CDR3 sequence reads: CASRQGGPQHF. CDR3 bases: TGTGCCTCCCGCCAAGGCGGTCCCCAGCATTTT. The chain recombines TRBV6-6 with TRBJ1-5; D remains unclear. The CDR3 is 11 amino acids. Trimming took off 11 bases at V and 10 bases at J, with 15 bases between the two ends. Germline assignment: CDR1 MNHNY and CDR2 SVGAGI (reference sequence).

This clonotype occurred a few times. V usage is TRBV5-1 and J usage is TRBJ2-3; D possibly corresponds to TRBD2 (6 bases). The V gene's germline CDR1 is SGHRS and CDR2 YFSETQ. The CDR3 sequence is 14 residues long. V was trimmed by 4 bases and J by 4 bases, leaving 13 bases between them. CDR3: CASSPLATADTQYF. CDR3 sequence (DNA): TGCGCCAGCAGCCCGCTAGCGACCGCAGATACGCAGTATTTT.

This clonotype occurred a few times. CDR3 bases: TGTGCCAGCAGTTATTACTCTCTGCTTTTGGGGAACACTGAAGCTTTCTTT. This translates into CASSYYSLLLGNTEAFF. The chain recombines TRBV6-5 with TRBJ1-1; D not certain. Germline V CDR1 and CDR2: MNHEY, SVGAGI. The CDR3 loop spans 17 amino acids. Between the trimmed V and J ends, which lost 3 bases and 1 base, there was a span of 18 bases.

This clonotype was counted between two and nine times. The chain is built from TRBV7-6 and TRBJ2-3; D is undetermined. The V gene lost 0 bases and the J gene lost 0 bases, with 13 bases spanning the gap. This CDR3 has 17 residues. The germline CDR1 and CDR2 sequences are SGHVS and FNYEAQ. CDR3 sequence reads: CASSLAVTSSSTDTQYF. The CDR3 nucleotides are TGTGCCAGCAGCTTAGCGGTAACGTCTTCTAGCACAGATACGCAGTATTTT.

As DNA, the CDR3 is TGTGCCATCGGGACAGCGCTAATTTTTTCCACCGGGGAGCTGTTTTTT. Translating gives CAIGTALIFSTGELFF. The chain recombines TRBV28 with TRBJ2-2, with TRBD1 matching over 7 bases. Germline lookup yields CDR1 MDHEN and CDR2 SYDVKM. This CDR3 region has 16 residues. Trimming took 10 bases from V and 4 from J; bases not matched to a gene: 15.